Below, 29 T cell receptor beta chains from the same sample are listed, as sequenced in a study of T cell clusters in autoimmune cytopenias. Multiplex touch-down PCR amplified TRB using TRB-A and TRB-B pools in one tube. TCRdb reprocessed the multiplex PCR reads and keeps a single row for each CDR3 protein, giving no DNA. In total, the table holds approximately 11,000 distinct CDR3 sequences. TRB amplification used 250 ng of peripheral blood genomic DNA. These data also formed part of another study, on T cell repertoires in aging, cancer and after chemotherapy.

Sequences were obtained from peripheral blood. The receptor source for this set is a human donor in good health.

This rearrangement joins TRBV12-3 or TRBV12-4 to TRBJ1-5; TCRdb proposes TRBD1, but this gene call is untestable without DNA. The CDR3 runs 13 residues. This chain's CDR3 is CASMRGSNQPQHF.

This clonotype is called medium-sized based on its frequency. The chain is built from TRBV7-2 and TRBJ2-7; TCRdb's D call, TRBD1, is unchecked because there is no DNA. The CDR3 sequence is 16 residues long. Per the germline V gene, CDR1 is SGHTA and CDR2 is FQGNSA. CDR3: CASSPFPRGSSYEQYF.

The rearrangement links TRBV4-1 to TRBJ1-1; TCRdb designates TRBD1, a call that cannot be tested without DNA. Germline CDR1 is MGHRA and CDR2 is YSYEKL. This CDR3 has 13 amino acids. The CDR3 here is CASSQPGSTEAFF.

By frequency, this clonotype registers medium-sized (0.01 to 0.1%). V gene TRBV20-1 combines with J gene TRBJ1-2; TCRdb returns TRBD1, unconfirmable since there is no DNA. The CDR3 totals 13 residues. From germline, CDR1 is DFQATT and CDR2 SNEGSKA (reference sequence). CDR3 loop: CSASNRGNLGYTF.

This clonotype is called medium-sized based on its frequency. V is TRBV5-4 and J is TRBJ2-2; absent DNA, TCRdb's TRBD2 call cannot be checked. The CDR3 consists of 16 residues. Germline-derived CDR1 and CDR2 are SGHNT and YYREEE (reference sequence). CDR3 residues: CASSLGAGGNTGELFF.

This CDR3 reads CASSLSVNSNQPQHF. The chain links TRBV28 to TRBJ1-5. In germline, CDR1 is MDHEN, CDR2 SYDVKM. CDR3 length: 15 residues.

The rearrangement links TRBV7-3 to TRBJ2-2; TCRdb designates TRBD1, a call that cannot be tested without DNA. Germline V lookup: CDR1 SGHTA, CDR2 FQGTGA. The CDR3 is 16 residues long. CDR3 sequence: CASSPPGQGATGELFF.

In terms of frequency, this clonotype is medium-sized. V and J are TRBV6-5 and TRBJ2-7; no DNA is available, so the TRBD1 call from TCRdb remains unchecked. Germline CDR1 MNHEY, CDR2 SVGAGI. CDR3 size: 13 residues. CDR3: CASSRTTGYEQYF.

This rearrangement joins TRBV6-1 to TRBJ1-4; absent DNA, TCRdb's TRBD1 call cannot be checked. The CDR3 consists of 13 residues. Germline-derived CDR1 and CDR2 are MNHNS and SASEGT. CDR3 sequence reads: CASRGQGNEKLFF.

According to its frequency, this clonotype is medium-sized. The V gene is TRBV7-2, the J gene TRBJ2-3. The CDR3 is 16 amino acids. CDR1 is SGHTA and CDR2 is FQGNSA in the germline V gene. CDR3: CASSLAPAPGTDTQYF. Variable domain in full (rest from reference TRBV7-2 and TRBJ2-3): GAGVSQSPSNKVTEKGKDVELRCDPISGHTALYWYRQSLGQGLEFLIYFQGNSAPDKSGLPSDRFSAERTGGSVSTLTIQRTQQEDSAVYLCASSLAPAPGTDTQYFGPGTRLTVL.

The chain recombines TRBV6-5 with TRBJ1-6; as DNA is missing, the TRBD1 call by TCRdb cannot be tested. Germline V lookup: CDR1 MNHEY, CDR2 SVGAGI. The CDR3 totals 13 residues. The CDR3 sequence is CASSFDRNSPLHF.

The J gene is TRBJ2-2, the V gene TRBV10-3. The CDR3 is 14 residues long. CDR1 and CDR2 from the germline V gene are ENHRY and SYGVKD. CDR3 loop: CAISESTGTGELFF.

According to its frequency, this clonotype is medium-sized. The gene calls are TRBV20-1 and TRBJ1-2; TCRdb indicates TRBD1, and absent DNA this call remains unverified. This CDR3 is built from 14 residues. Germline assignment: CDR1 DFQATT and CDR2 SNEGSKA (reference sequence). CDR3 protein: CSASTSRGNYGYTF.

The chain couples TRBV4-3 to TRBJ2-7; the TRBD1 assignment by TCRdb is unverifiable without DNA. Germline V gene sequence: CDR1 LGHNA, CDR2 YSLEER. The length of the CDR3 is 15 residues. The CDR3: CASSQVAGEFNEQYF.

This clonotype shows up as medium-sized by frequency. The chain recombines TRBV19 with TRBJ1-4; the TRBD1 assignment by TCRdb is unverifiable without DNA. CDR3 length: 12 amino acids. Per germline, CDR1 LNHDA and CDR2 SQIVND (reference sequence). The CDR3 sequence is CASSQGNEKLFF.

The chain links TRBV6-5 to TRBJ2-1. Germline CDR1 MNHEY, CDR2 SVGAGI. CDR3 length: 11 residues. This CDR3 is CASSDSNEQFF.

Considering frequency, this clonotype is medium-sized. The chain has TRBV19 and TRBJ1-2. CDR1 is LNHDA, CDR2 SQIVND, per germline (reference sequence). This CDR3 contains 15 residues. This chain's CDR3 is CASSIGDGVSYGYTF.

CDR3: CASSLAGLAGISYEQYF. The V and J genes are TRBV12-3 or TRBV12-4 and TRBJ2-7; TCRdb designates TRBD2, a call that cannot be tested without DNA. The CDR3 covers 17 residues.

The chain employs TRBV6-6 and TRBJ2-7; without DNA, the TCRdb call of TRBD1 cannot be checked. This CDR3 is built from 15 residues. Germline lookup yields CDR1 MNHNY and CDR2 SVGAGI (reference sequence). CDR3 amino acids: CASSSPGQGAGEQYF.

This rearrangement joins TRBV6-5 to TRBJ2-5. Germline values: CDR1 MNHEY, CDR2 SVGAGI. The CDR3 covers 14 residues. CDR3 loop: CASSLAGSKETQYF.

V usage is TRBV12-3 or TRBV12-4 and J usage is TRBJ2-2. This CDR3 is 15 amino acids long. CDR3 loop: CASRLAGLETGELFF.

This chain connects TRBV19 to TRBJ1-5; TCRdb's D call of TRBD1 is untestable without DNA. This CDR3 has 15 amino acids. Germline V gene sequence: CDR1 LNHDA, CDR2 SQIVND (reference sequence). The CDR3 sequence: CASSIRRGGNQPQHF.

The chain links TRBV9 to TRBJ2-5; TCRdb's D gene call, TRBD1, goes unchecked for lack of DNA. CDR3 length: 15 amino acids. Germline V lookup: CDR1 SGDLS, CDR2 YYNGEE. This CDR3 reads CASSVSGTDRETQYF.

This clonotype is labeled medium-sized based on frequency. J is TRBJ2-3 and V is TRBV30; TCRdb picks TRBD1, but there is no DNA to check that call. The CDR3 spans 18 residues. The germline V gene encodes CDR1 GTSNPN and CDR2 SVGIG (reference sequence). CDR3 protein: CAWTHPFGGRRTSDTQYF.

Judged by frequency, this clonotype is medium-sized. The V call is TRBV19, the J call TRBJ1-4. In germline, CDR1 is LNHDA, CDR2 SQIVND (reference sequence). The CDR3 contains 14 residues. CDR3 region: CASRSTATNEKLFF. The variable domain in full, completed from reference TRBV19 and TRBJ1-4, reads DGGITQSPKYLFRKEGQNVTLSCEQNLNHDAMYWYRQDPGQGLRLIYYSQIVNDFQKGDIAEGYSVSREKKESFPLTVTSAQKNPTAFYLCASRSTATNEKLFFGSGTQLSVL.

The chain has TRBV20-1 and TRBJ1-3; TCRdb outputs TRBD1, but without DNA this stays unchecked. CDR1 and CDR2 (germline): DFQATT, SNEGSKA (reference sequence). The CDR3 consists of 14 residues. The CDR3 sequence: CSARTGASGNTIYF.

The gene calls are TRBV11-1 and TRBJ2-1; TCRdb names TRBD2, which stays unverified in the absence of DNA. CDR3 length: 15 residues. From germline, CDR1 is SGHAT and CDR2 FQDESV (reference sequence). The CDR3 loop reads CASSATSGMAEEQFF.

This clonotype shows up as medium-sized by frequency. V is TRBV12-3 or TRBV12-4 and J is TRBJ1-6. The CDR3 spans 15 residues. The CDR3 spells CASSRLSSYNSPLHF.

The V and J genes are TRBV6-6 and TRBJ1-1; the TCRdb D gene call, TRBD1, has no DNA to confirm it. Germline V gene lookup returns CDR1 MNHNY and CDR2 SVGAGI (reference sequence). The CDR3 length is 15 residues. CDR3: CASRPMDRGNTEAFF.